The 32 T cell receptor beta chains below all came from one sample that was sequenced in a study of tissue T cells after allogeneic stem cell transplantation. As for time point: mouse harvest day 14 after allogeneic transplant. The graft held 10^6 splenic CD5+ T cells and 10^7 T-cell-depleted bone marrow cells. Method: immunoSEQ multiplex PCR; TCRdb's copy keeps in-frame clones and lacks some. The sample consists of around 4,600 clones, more than 40% of them appearing once. The sequencing input was lymph node tissue. The receptors come from a female BALB/c mouse given C57BL/6 T cells with graft-versus-host disease after an allogeneic hematopoietic cell transplant.

For this clone: Germline and genes: mouse. The CDR3 end is not reached by the read, which stops 1 residue before it; the germline J gene fills it in. The rearrangement links TRBV15 to TRBJ2-3; 8 nucleotides agree with TRBD1. This CDR3 comprises 13 residues. The germline V gene encodes CDR1 SGHND and CDR2 FRSKSL. V dropped 7 bases and J dropped 2; count of bases not matched to a gene: 2. The CDR3 loop reads CASKGQDAETLYF. The CDR3 bases that were read are TGTGCCAGCAAGGGACAGGATGCAGAAACGCTGTAT.

With respect to this clone: Mouse germline and gene names are used. Read coverage stops 1 residue before the CDR3 terminus; the germline J gene supplies the remainder. The rearrangement uses TRBV13-2 and TRBJ2-5; 10 bases agree with TRBD2. Germline values: CDR1 NNHNN, CDR2 SYGAGS (reference sequence). The V and J ends lost 1 base and 5 bases, in that order; junction bases with no gene match: 1. This CDR3 contains 14 residues. The sequenced CDR3 bases are TGTGCCAGCGGTGATAGGACTGGGGGAGACACCCAGTAC. Encoded protein: CASGDRTGGDTQY. The whole CDR3 protein is CASGDRTGGDTQYF.

This clone has more than one count but fewer than ten. Here the gene names and germline are mouse. The CDR3 end falls 1 residue outside the read, so it is completed with the germline J gene. V usage is TRBV3 and J usage is TRBJ1-4, with 7 nucleotides matching TRBD1. The CDR3 is 15 residues long. CDR1 SNHLY and CDR2 FYNGKV come from the germline V gene (reference sequence). V shed 1 base and J 3 bases; nucleotides not matched to a gene: 2. The CDR3 is CASSLGGGANERLFF. The DNA read from the CDR3 is TGTGCCAGCAGCTTAGGAGGGGGCGCCAACGAAAGATTATTT.

Comments on this clone: Germline and genes: mouse. The read is 1 residue too short to cover the CDR3 end, so that end is filled in from the germline J gene. J is TRBJ2-1 and V is TRBV26, with TRBD1 as a possible D gene (6 bases). Germline assignment: CDR1 KGHPV and CDR2 FQNQEV (reference sequence). V was shortened by 4 bases and J by 1 base, with 8 bases between the two germline ends. The CDR3 runs to 14 residues. CDR3 bases read: TGTGCCAGCAGTCGGCAGGGGAACTATGCTGAGCAGTTC. It yields the protein CASSRQGNYAEQF. The CDR3, in full, reads CASSRQGNYAEQFF. Supplemented by reference TRBV26 and TRBJ2-1, the full variable domain reads NSKVIQTPRYLVKGQGQKAKMRCIPEKGHPVVFWYQQNKNNEFKFLINFQNQEVLQQIDMTEKRFSAECPSNSPCSLEIQSSEAGDSALYLCASSRQGNYAEQFFGPGTRLTVL.

Note on this clone: Gene and germline names: mouse. Coverage ceases 1 residue before the CDR3 finishes, and the germline J gene fills in the end. This chain links TRBV16 with TRBJ1-1, with 7 bases lining up with TRBD1. Germline V gives CDR1 SGHSA, CDR2 FRNQAP. The V segment lost 1 base and the J segment 4 bases; nucleotides outside the gene matches: 0. The CDR3 is made up of 13 amino acids. The CDR3 here is CASSLAGGTEVFF. CDR3 bases read: TGTGCAAGCAGCTTAGCAGGGGGCACAGAAGTCTTC. The full variable domain, its missing parts supplied by reference TRBV16 and TRBJ1-1, is NAGVIQTPRHKVTGKGQEATLWCEPISGHSAVFWYRQTIVQGLEFLTYFRNQAPIDDSGMPKERFSAQMPNQSHSTLKIQSTQPQDSAVYLCASSLAGGTEVFFGKGTRLTVV.

A remark on this clone: The genes and germline here are from mouse. The CDR3 is cut off 1 residue early in the read; its end comes from the germline J gene. The chain is built from TRBV13-1 and TRBJ2-7; D tentatively reads TRBD1 or TRBD2 (5 bases each). CDR1 is NSHNY, CDR2 SYGAGN, per germline. The CDR3 consists of 9 residues. The V gene lost 8 bases and the J gene lost 6 bases, with 6 bases spanning the gap. CDR3 in amino acids: CARGLEQYF. CDR3 bases read: TGTGCCAGGGGGCTTGAACAGTAC.

A few counts support this clone. Mouse names are used for the genes. The CDR3 is cut off 1 residue early in the read; its end comes from the germline J gene. The rearrangement joins TRBV26 to TRBJ1-3; perhaps TRBD1 as D (6 bases). Germline loops: CDR1 KGHPV, CDR2 FQNQEV (reference sequence). The CDR3 sequence is 14 residues long. Trimming cost V 6 bases and J 0 bases, with 9 bases left between them. The CDR3 here is CASSPDSSGNTLYF. The CDR3 bases that were read are TGTGCCAGCAGCCCGGACAGTTCTGGAAATACGCTCTAT.

On this clone: The genes and germline here are from mouse. The observed sequence ends 1 residue before the CDR3 terminus, with the missing tail filled in from the germline J gene. The chain couples TRBV13-3 to TRBJ2-7; TRBD1 matches at 9 bases. Germline V gives CDR1 NNHDY, CDR2 SYVADS. Trimming cost V 1 base and J 7 bases; bases outside gene matches: 6. The CDR3 runs 14 residues. CDR3 region: CASSDRGQGGEQYF. Incomplete CDR3 DNA: TGTGCCAGCAGTGATAGGGGACAGGGAGGGGAACAGTAC.

This clone was counted between two and nine times. Mouse gene names and germline throughout. The observed sequence ends 1 residue before the CDR3 terminus, with the missing tail filled in from the germline J gene. The J gene is TRBJ1-4, the V gene TRBV16; maybe TRBD1 (5 bases). The CDR3 totals 15 residues. Looked up from germline, CDR1 is SGHSA and CDR2 is FRNQAP. Trimming cost V 0 bases and J 4 bases, with 9 bases left between them. Partial CDR3 DNA: TGTGCAAGCAGCTTAGAGGGGGGAGACAACGAAAGATTATTT. It translates to CASSLEGGDNERLF. The entire CDR3 sequence reads CASSLEGGDNERLFF.

As to this clone: The genes and germline here are from mouse. The read is 1 residue too short to cover the CDR3 end, so that end is filled in from the germline J gene. The chain couples TRBV26 to TRBJ1-2; no reliable D call. V was clipped by 6 bases and J by 0 bases, with 8 bases between them. CDR3 length: 13 residues. CDR1 and CDR2 from the germline V gene are KGHPV and FQNQEV (reference sequence). The CDR3 DNA, read in part, is TGTGCCAGCAGCCATTCAACAAACTCCGACTACACC. This codes for CASSHSTNSDYT. The entire CDR3 is CASSHSTNSDYTF.

On this clone: Gene labels here are mouse ones. Read sequence stops 1 residue before the CDR3 end, and the germline J gene provides the missing end. The V and J genes are TRBV3 and TRBJ1-1; 9 positions agree with TRBD1. The CDR3 extends over 14 amino acids. The V and J ends lost 4 bases and 4 bases, in that order; junction bases with no gene match: 4. The V gene's germline CDR1 is SNHLY and CDR2 FYNGKV (reference sequence). The sequenced CDR3 bases are TGTGCCAGCAGCTCTGACAGGGGGGGCACAGAAGTCTTC. Encoded protein: CASSSDRGGTEVF. The whole CDR3 reads CASSSDRGGTEVFF.

To note about this clone: Gene names are mouse gene names. Sequencing ends 1 residue short of the CDR3 end; the germline J gene provides the rest. The chain combines TRBV26 with TRBJ1-2; D is unresolved. The CDR3 sequence is 12 residues long. V lost 4 bases, J lost 2 bases, and 5 bases lay in between. Germline V gene sequence: CDR1 KGHPV, CDR2 FQNQEV (reference sequence). CDR3 sequence: CASSQGNSDYTF. The DNA read from the CDR3 is TGTGCCAGCAGTCAGGGTAACTCCGACTACACC.

This clone has only a few counts. Gene names and germline refer to mouse. The sequenced fragment ends 1 residue before the CDR3 boundary, so the rest is inferred from the germline J gene. V and J are TRBV20 and TRBJ1-1; D perhaps matches TRBD1 (6 bases). This CDR3 has 13 amino acids. Germline CDR1 reads GFQATS; CDR2 reads STVNSAI. With 6 bases removed from V and 1 base from J, the gap between germline ends came to 12 bases. CDR3 in amino acids: CGAPGTINTEVFF. Incomplete CDR3 DNA: TGTGGTGCCCCCGGGACAATAAACACAGAAGTCTTC.

Concerning this clone itself: Gene labels here are mouse ones. From the germline J gene comes the end of the CDR3, since the read stops 1 residue before it. This chain connects TRBV13-3 to TRBJ2-5, with 9 bases that match TRBD2. J was trimmed by 2 bases and V by 5 bases; bases with no gene match: 3. There are 14 residues in the CDR3. The germline V gene has CDR1 NNHDY and CDR2 SYVADS. Here the CDR3 reads CASRLGGGQDTQYF. The sequenced CDR3 bases are TGTGCCAGCAGACTGGGGGGCGGCCAAGACACCCAGTAC.

In this sample, this clone is medium-sized (0.01 to 0.1%). Genes here carry mouse names. Read data end 1 residue before the CDR3 end; the end is taken from the germline J gene. The chain joins TRBV4 to TRBJ2-1; 13 bases fit TRBD2. With V trimmed by 5 bases and J by 1 base, 2 bases remained unmatched. CDR1 is LGHDT, CDR2 YNNKQL, per germline (reference sequence). This CDR3 comprises 16 residues. CDR3 protein: CASSRDWGGNYAEQFF. CDR3 DNA, as far as it was read: TGTGCCAGCAGCAGGGACTGGGGGGGAAACTATGCTGAGCAGTTC.

About this clone: Gene names are the mouse ones. The read halts 1 residue ahead of the CDR3 end, with the missing end drawn from the germline J gene. The chain links TRBV2 to TRBJ1-1; D remains unclear. The ends were cut back, 0 bases at V and 3 bases at J, with 5 bases in the middle. This CDR3 has 13 residues. Germline loops: CDR1 LGHNA, CDR2 YSYQKL. Incomplete CDR3 DNA: TGTGCCAGCAGCCAAGATCGGGACACAGAAGTCTTC. Translated, it gives CASSQDRDTEVF. The full CDR3 is CASSQDRDTEVFF.

On this clone: The listed genes are named as in mouse. The read stops 1 residue short of the end of the CDR3; the missing end is completed from the germline J gene. The chain has TRBV12-1 and TRBJ2-5, with 10 bases that match TRBD2. V lost 4 bases and J lost 6; bases outside the gene matches: 6. Germline CDR1 and CDR2: SGHSN and HYEKVE. The CDR3 is made up of 14 amino acids. The CDR3 loop reads CASSLTGGRDTQYF. The CDR3 DNA, read in part, is TGTGCCAGCTCCCTGACTGGGGGGCGGGACACCCAGTAC.

About this clone itself: Gene names refer to mouse genes. Partial CDR3 DNA: TGTGCCAGCAGCCGGGACTGGGGGGGTGTCTATGCTGAGCAGTTC. Amino acids: CASSRDWGGVYAEQF. The full CDR3 protein is CASSRDWGGVYAEQFF. This sequence joins TRBV5 and TRBJ2-1, with 13 nucleotides matching TRBD2. With the read ending 1 residue before the CDR3 end, the germline J gene is used to fill in that end. CDR1 is LGHNA and CDR2 is YNLKQL in the germline V gene (reference sequence). V shed 4 bases and J 3 bases; nucleotides not matched to a gene: 3. This CDR3 has 16 amino acids.

Concerning this clone: Gene labels here are mouse ones. The read terminates 1 residue before the CDR3 end, so the remaining end is supplied by the germline J gene. The rearrangement joins TRBV26 to TRBJ1-1; TRBD1 matches 8 bases. Unmatched junction bases numbered 1, after V lost 4 bases and J lost 3 bases. This CDR3 has 13 amino acids. The germline V gene encodes CDR1 KGHPV and CDR2 FQNQEV (reference sequence). The sequenced CDR3 bases are TGTGCCAGCAGTCGGGACAGGCACACAGAAGTCTTC. Amino acids: CASSRDRHTEVF. The whole CDR3 reads CASSRDRHTEVFF.

As for this clone: Mouse names are used for the genes. The DNA ends 1 residue before the CDR3 does, and the rest of the CDR3 is filled in from the germline J gene. This chain joins TRBV16 and TRBJ2-5; D is ambiguous. The CDR3 runs 12 residues. Trimming took off 2 bases at V and 5 bases at J, with 5 bases between the two ends. The germline gives CDR1 SGHSA, CDR2 FRNQAP. The CDR3 here is CASSLRGDTQYF. The covered CDR3 bases are TGTGCAAGCAGCTTACGGGGAGACACCCAGTAC.

With regard to this clone: Genes and germline are mouse. The read stops 1 residue short of the end of the CDR3; the missing end is completed from the germline J gene. This chain joins TRBV17 and TRBJ1-4; possible D gene TRBD1, 5 bases. V lost 0 bases, J lost 6 bases, and 8 bases lay in between. Germline CDR1 MNHDT, CDR2 YYDKIL. CDR3 length: 14 residues. The CDR3 DNA, read in part, is TGTGCTAGCAGTAGAGACAGGGTCCACGAAAGATTATTT. It is translated as CASSRDRVHERLF. The whole CDR3 sequence reads CASSRDRVHERLFF.

Comments on this clone: A far larger clone is off by one base, so a read error is likely. Gene and germline names: mouse. The missing CDR3 end, 1 residue past where the read stops, is filled in from the germline J gene. The V call is TRBV1, the J call TRBJ2-7, with 14 bases aligning to TRBD2. The CDR3 is 14 residues long. The germline CDR1 and CDR2 sequences are NSQYPW and LRSPGD (reference sequence). The CDR3 sequence: CPCSAGLGGLEQYF. The sequenced CDR3 bases are TGCCCCTGCAGTGCGGGACTGGGGGGGCTTGAACAGTAC.

With regard to this clone: Germline and genes here are mouse. The read terminates 1 residue before the CDR3 end, so the remaining end is supplied by the germline J gene. The chain carries TRBV19 and TRBJ2-5, with 10 bases aligning to TRBD2. Losses at the gene ends were 3 bases for V and 3 bases for J; bases not matched to a gene: 4. CDR1 and CDR2 from the germline V gene are FNHDT and SITEND (reference sequence). The CDR3 spans 15 residues. The CDR3 spells CASSRLGGGQDTQYF. The sequenced part of the CDR3 DNA is TGTGCCAGCAGTAGACTGGGGGGAGGACAAGACACCCAGTAC.

This clone is labeled medium-sized. The genes and germline here are from mouse. The CDR3 is cut off 1 residue early in the read; its end comes from the germline J gene. The chain recombines TRBV12-2 with TRBJ2-7; the D gene is possibly TRBD1 (6 bases). Germline V gene lookup returns CDR1 SGHLS and CDR2 HYDKME. The CDR3 is made up of 12 amino acids. The V gene lost 4 bases and the J gene lost 7 bases, with 13 bases spanning the gap. The chain's CDR3 is CASSFRGEEQYF. The CDR3 bases that were read are TGTGCCAGCTCCTTCAGGGGAGAGGAACAGTAC.

Concerning this clone itself: The germline and genes are mouse ones. With the read ending 1 residue before the CDR3 end, the germline J gene is used to fill in that end. J is TRBJ2-5 and V is TRBV12-1; 8 positions agree with TRBD2. The CDR3 is 13 residues long. Germline V gene data show CDR1 as SGHSN and CDR2 as HYEKVE. V lost 4 bases, J lost 5 bases, and 4 bases stayed unmatched. Incomplete CDR3 DNA: TGTGCCAGCTCCCGGACTGGGAGAGACACCCAGTAC. Its protein is CASSRTGRDTQY. The complete CDR3 sequence is CASSRTGRDTQYF.

A note on this clone: Mouse names are used for the genes. The sequenced fragment ends 1 residue before the CDR3 boundary, so the rest is inferred from the germline J gene. The chain combines TRBV16 with TRBJ2-7; TRBD2 might be the D (7 bases). Trimming removed 1 base from V and 6 bases from J, with 10 bases in between. The CDR3 spans 13 residues. The germline CDR1 and CDR2 sequences are SGHSA and FRNQAP. The DNA read from the CDR3 is TGTGCAAGCAGCTTAGGAGGGGGGCTTGAACAGTAC. Translating it yields CASSLGGGLEQY. The full CDR3 protein is CASSLGGGLEQYF. The full variable domain, rest sourced from reference TRBV16 and TRBJ2-7, is NAGVIQTPRHKVTGKGQEATLWCEPISGHSAVFWYRQTIVQGLEFLTYFRNQAPIDDSGMPKERFSAQMPNQSHSTLKIQSTQPQDSAVYLCASSLGGGLEQYFGPGTRLTVL.

This clone has more than one count but fewer than ten. Gene names are the mouse ones. The read terminates 1 residue before the CDR3 end, so the remaining end is supplied by the germline J gene. V usage is TRBV26 and J usage is TRBJ2-2; a possible D gene is TRBD1 (6 bases). Trimming cost V 4 bases and J 1 base, with 10 bases left between them. Per germline, CDR1 KGHPV and CDR2 FQNQEV (reference sequence). CDR3 size: 15 residues. The CDR3 protein is CASSPIQGNTGQLYF. The CDR3 bases that were read are TGTGCCAGCAGTCCCATACAGGGAAACACCGGGCAGCTCTAC.

This clone was seen only a few times. Any gene name here is a mouse gene name. The part of the CDR3 DNA that was read is TGTGCCAGCAGTACAGGGGGCGGCGAAAGATTATTT. This translates into CASSTGGGERLF. The CDR3 in full is CASSTGGGERLFF. This rearrangement joins TRBV13-3 to TRBJ1-4; 9 bases are shared with TRBD1. The DNA ends 1 residue before the CDR3 does, and the rest of the CDR3 is filled in from the germline J gene. Germline CDR1 reads NNHDY; CDR2 reads SYVADS. Germline trimming cut 4 bases from V and 7 bases from J; bases unmatched to any gene: 2. This CDR3 is 13 amino acids long.

This clone turned up a few times. Gene names follow the mouse nomenclature. The read terminates 1 residue before the CDR3 end, so the remaining end is supplied by the germline J gene. V gene TRBV4 combines with J gene TRBJ1-1, with D unresolved. V lost 3 bases and J 0 bases, leaving 5 bases between the germline ends. The CDR3 has 13 amino acids. Germline V gives CDR1 LGHDT, CDR2 YNNKQL (reference sequence). The covered CDR3 bases are TGTGCCAGCAGCTACGGGACAAACACAGAAGTCTTC. Translated: CASSYGTNTEVF. The CDR3 in its entirety is CASSYGTNTEVFF.

Of note for this clone: Gene names are the mouse ones. The read finishes 1 residue shy of the CDR3 end, and the germline J gene is used to complete it. The genes are TRBV13-1 and TRBJ2-7; TRBD2 aligns across 7 bases. The CDR3 runs 13 residues. Trimming cost V 7 bases and J 0 bases; bases outside gene matches: 4. Germline V gives CDR1 NSHNY, CDR2 SYGAGN. The DNA read from the CDR3 is TGTGCCAGCGGTGGGGGGAGCTCCTATGAACAGTAC. It encodes CASGGGSSYEQY. The CDR3, in full, reads CASGGGSSYEQYF.

This clone is a singleton in its sample. Mouse gene names and germline throughout. From the germline J gene comes the end of the CDR3, since the read stops 1 residue before it. The sample carries other DNA sequences with the same CDR3. V gene TRBV26 combines with J gene TRBJ2-2; the D is unclear. The CDR3 totals 14 residues. The V end was cut by 3 bases, the J end by 0 bases, with 5 bases between. The germline CDR1 and CDR2 sequences are KGHPV and FQNQEV (reference sequence). The DNA read from the CDR3 is TGTGCCAGCAGTCTCGGAGCAAACACCGGGCAGCTCTAC. As protein: CASSLGANTGQLY. The whole CDR3 is CASSLGANTGQLYF.

This clone was recorded a few times. All gene names here are mouse names. The CDR3 goes on 1 residue after the read ends, and that part is filled in from the germline J gene. The chain recombines TRBV16 with TRBJ2-2; 7 nucleotides line up with TRBD1. The germline V gene has CDR1 SGHSA and CDR2 FRNQAP. Losses at the gene ends were 6 bases for V and 2 bases for J; bases not matched to a gene: 3. The CDR3 loop spans 14 amino acids. The DNA read from the CDR3 is TGTGCAAGCAGTCGGGACAGTAACACCGGGCAGCTCTAC. Translated: CASSRDSNTGQLY. The complete CDR3 protein is CASSRDSNTGQLYF.